This T cell receptor (beta chain) was recovered during a study of cytomegalovirus exposure and HLA in healthy donors. About the research overall: Earlier sequencing of some 190 million T cells yielded around 100 million unique TCR beta sequences.

This clone has only a few counts. The target antigen is unknown. General observations from the study: TCR beta sequences numbering under 20,000 were associated with HLA alleles at 0.05 false discovery rate in a later analysis.

Healthy bone marrow donors made up the cohort. Germline CDR1 SGHNT, CDR2 YYREEE (reference sequence). The CDR3 totals 14 residues. V lost 3 bases and J 4 bases, leaving 13 bases between the germline ends. Vbeta (60) and Jbeta (13) primers were used in the PCR. Methods used by the authors: Around 9.9 million shared chains were among the about 80 million unique TCR beta chains that a later analysis counted. Clones were sequenced by immunoSEQ multiplex PCR, and TCRdb holds only the in-frame ones, with some missing. The V and J calls and clone size are taken from that table; D and trimming were inferred from the DNA. The table lists more than 85,000 clones, around 83% of them singletons.

This clonotype was obtained from an older woman in good health and CMV-seropositive. The chain has TRBV5-4 and TRBJ2-5, with a possible D match to TRBD2 (6 bases). Sequenced material: PBMCs. This CDR3 reads CASSSVTEGETQYF. DNA for the CDR3: TGTGCCAGCAGCTCCGTTACGGAGGGAGAGACCCAGTACTTC.